Listed below are T cell receptor beta chains from one sample, sequenced in a study of T-cell reconstitution after alpha-beta-depleted transplantation in children. From the PCR reads, TCRdb called clonotypes with MiXCR, one entry per CDR3 protein. Of roughly 400,000 distinct CDR3 sequences in the sample, over 20% were seen once. Sequenced material: PBMCs from the stem cell graft donor, taken from the stem cell graft. The receptors shown here come from a human donor who donated a stem cell graft to a child with acute myeloid leukemia. Both conserved end residues are part of each CDR3.

j_call | cdr3_length | v_call | cdr3_aa
TRBJ2-7 | 17 | TRBV27 | CASSLLRAGGLPNEQYF
TRBJ1-1 | 15 | TRBV29-1 | CSVEDRNRGITEAFF
TRBJ2-7 | 13 | TRBV15 | CATTGTGTGEQYF
TRBJ2-1 | 14 | TRBV7-2 | CASSSSGDYNEQFF
TRBJ2-5 | 17 | TRBV25-1 | CASSEVKRPGQAETQYF
TRBJ2-1 | 13 | TRBV29-1 | CSGRQPQNGEQFF
TRBJ2-1 | 17 | TRBV7-7 | CASSPNTGTGRRGEQFF
TRBJ2-3 | 14 | TRBV15 | CATSREVALDTQYF
TRBJ2-7 | 16 | TRBV20-1 | CSARDKGRGRMGEQYF
TRBJ1-4 | 14 | TRBV19 | CASSTTRGNEKLFF
TRBJ2-2 | 13 | TRBV5-1 | CASSLQGRGELFF
TRBJ2-1 | 14 | TRBV28 | CASARSGSYNEQFF
TRBJ2-3 | 14 | TRBV12-3/TRBV12-4 | CASSVLGSGDTQYF
TRBJ2-5 | 13 | TRBV6-5 | CASSPAPWETQYF
TRBJ2-1 | 16 | TRBV5-1 | CASSSTTITDYNEQFF
TRBJ2-2 | 17 | TRBV7-9 | CASSLRPSGIGTGELFF
TRBJ1-1 | 13 | TRBV20-1 | CSAGGTGRGEAFF
TRBJ2-7 | 14 | TRBV30 | CAWSETGLSYEQYF
TRBJ1-3 | 16 | TRBV20-1 | CSASLGALSSGNTIYF
TRBJ2-1 | 13 | TRBV18 | CASSSLGTEGEFF
TRBJ2-3 | 16 | TRBV12-3/TRBV12-4 | CASRLSGRRGTDTQYF
TRBJ2-7 | 16 | TRBV4-1 | CASSQVVARAPYEQYF
TRBJ2-7 | 13 | TRBV20-1 | CSARDMETYEQYF
TRBJ1-1 | 15 | TRBV6-5 | CASSYSMVKRTEAFF
TRBJ2-1 | 16 | TRBV7-3 | CASSLYFGEGKNEQFF
TRBJ2-5 | 16 | TRBV10-3 | CAISEGQDSRGETQYF
TRBJ2-3 | 15 | TRBV6-1 | CASAVGLAGPDTQYF
TRBJ2-1 | 15 | TRBV25-1 | CASSESGQGDNEQFF
TRBJ2-1 | 16 | TRBV20-1 | CSASSLAGTSLGEQFF
TRBJ2-3 | 16 | TRBV4-2 | CASSQDLAGGSDTQYF
TRBJ2-5 | 15 | TRBV27 | CASSDRQGTGETQYF
TRBJ2-3 | 13 | TRBV12-3/TRBV12-4 | CASTGEGTDTQYF
TRBJ2-5 | 14 | TRBV2 | CASSAMRDQETQYF
TRBJ2-5 | 14 | TRBV12-3/TRBV12-4 | CASSSTRTGETQYF
TRBJ2-7 | 15 | TRBV4-3 | CASSSSSDSSYEQYF
TRBJ2-1 | 13 | TRBV4-1 | CASSQGTSNEQFF
TRBJ1-2 | 13 | TRBV28 | CASSSGQKGGYTF
TRBJ2-1 | 15 | TRBV29-1 | CSVEGILAGGNEQFF
TRBJ2-1 | 14 | TRBV12-3/TRBV12-4 | CASSPTQGAQEQFF
TRBJ1-1 | 11 | TRBV20-1 | CSAFRVTEAFF
TRBJ2-1 | 15 | TRBV7-2 | CASSGTGGTNNEQFF
TRBJ2-1 | 13 | TRBV15 | CATSRDSQDEQFF